A single sample gave rise to the 16 T cell receptor beta chains below, sequenced in a study of shared clonotypes between healthy human individuals. Sequencing used immunoSEQ multiplex PCR; TCRdb keeps in-frame clones, though not all of them. Here the sample spans about 490,000 clones, roughly four fifths being singletons. Source material: PBMCs. Every receptor here comes from a woman aged 35 to 49 in good health. Some clones in this sample may be carry-over from other donors' samples.

With respect to this clone: It may be a read error: a sequence one base away is much more abundant. The V call is TRBV5-4, the J call TRBJ1-1, with D maybe TRBD1 (5 bases). This CDR3 has 13 residues. The V end was cut by 4 bases, the J end by 1 base, with 8 bases between. Germline V gene sequence: CDR1 SGHNT, CDR2 YYREEE (reference sequence). The CDR3 loop reads CASSGQGNTEAFF. DNA of the CDR3: TGTGCCAGCAGCGGGCAGGGGAACACTGAAGCTTTCTTT.

This clone showed up just a few times. J is TRBJ2-5 and V is TRBV30; TRBD1 might be the D (6 bases). V was clipped by 4 bases and J by 5 bases, with 11 bases between them. The CDR3 has 12 amino acids. CDR1 is GTSNPN, CDR2 SVGIG, per germline (reference sequence). Here the CDR3 reads CAWNGQRETQYF. The CDR3 DNA reads TGTGCCTGGAATGGACAGAGGGAGACCCAGTACTTC. Complete variable domain (other parts from reference TRBV30 and TRBJ2-5): SQTIHQWPATLVQPVGSPLSLECTVEGTSNPNLYWYRQAAGRGLQLLFYSVGIGQISSEVPQNLSASRPQDRQFILSSKKLLLSDSGFYLCAWNGQRETQYFGPGTRLLVL.

The chain is built from TRBV10-3 and TRBJ2-7; D is perhaps TRBD2 (5 bases). This CDR3 region has 14 residues. With 4 bases removed from V and 3 bases from J, the gap between germline ends came to 13 bases. Germline V lookup: CDR1 ENHRY, CDR2 SYGVKD. The CDR3 DNA follows: TGTGCCATCAGTGGAAGCGGCAGAGACTACGAGCAGTACTTC. Its protein product is CAISGSGRDYEQYF.

The DNA for the CDR3 is TGTGCCAGCAGCTCGGGACGGTACAATGAGCAGTTCTTC. It codes for CASSSGRYNEQFF. The chain combines TRBV7-3 with TRBJ2-1, with D perhaps TRBD1 or TRBD2 (5 bases each). Germline CDR1 and CDR2: SGHTA and FQGTGA. V lost 4 bases, J lost 4 bases, and 8 bases lay in between. CDR3 size: 13 residues.

The chain links TRBV27 to TRBJ1-1, with 7 bases fitting TRBD1. V shed 2 bases, J shed 1 base, and the junction held 1 base outside the gene matches. The CDR3 sequence is 14 residues long. CDR1 and CDR2 (germline): MNHEY, SMNVEV (reference sequence). CDR3 sequence reads: CASSLDRENTEAFF. CDR3 bases: TGTGCCAGCAGTTTAGACAGGGAGAACACTGAAGCTTTCTTT.

The chain couples TRBV4-2 to TRBJ2-7, with 7 nucleotides matching TRBD1. The V and J ends lost 2 bases and 1 base, in that order; junction bases with no gene match: 5. The CDR3 is 15 amino acids. Germline CDR1 LGHNA, CDR2 YNFKEQ. This chain's CDR3 is CASSQRGGGSYEQYF. In DNA form, the CDR3 reads TGTGCCAGCAGCCAACGAGGGGGCGGTTCCTACGAGCAGTACTTC.

This chain connects TRBV7-9 to TRBJ1-2, with 9 bases lining up with TRBD1. Per the germline V gene, CDR1 is SEHNR and CDR2 is FQNEAQ (reference sequence). The CDR3 has 14 residues. Trimming at V came to 6 bases and at J to 7 bases, leaving 9 bases not matched to a gene. In DNA form, the CDR3 reads TGTGCCAGCAGGCCTCCGGGACAGGGCTCTGGCTACACCTTC. Translating gives CASRPPGQGSGYTF. Using reference TRBV7-9 and TRBJ1-2 for the parts outside the CDR3, the full variable domain is DTGVSQNPRHKITKRGQNVTFRCDPISEHNRLYWYRQTLGQGPEFLTYFQNEAQLEKSRLLSDRFSAERPKGSFSTLEIQRTEQGDSAMYLCASRPPGQGSGYTFGSGTRLTVV.

This clone was counted at least ten times. The V and J genes are TRBV28 and TRBJ1-1; D is ambiguous. V lost 4 bases to trimming and J lost 1 base, with 7 bases between them. Looked up from germline, CDR1 is MDHEN and CDR2 is SYDVKM. The CDR3 length is 13 residues. The CDR3 coding sequence is TGTGCCAGCAGTTCAAATCCGAACACTGAAGCTTTCTTT. It specifies CASSSNPNTEAFF.

The chain employs TRBV7-1 and TRBJ2-2; 8 positions agree with TRBD1. TRBV7-1 qualifies as an ORF whose function is uncertain. This CDR3 has 16 residues. The V gene end was trimmed by 3 bases and the J gene end by 0 bases; junction bases not matched to a gene: 3. The CDR3 DNA is TGTGCCAGCAGCTCGACAGGGGCCGCGAACACCGGGGAGCTGTTTTTT. This codes for CASSSTGAANTGELFF.

This chain connects TRBV4-3 to TRBJ2-1; D might be TRBD2 (6 bases). V was shortened by 4 bases and J by 0 bases, with 7 bases between the two germline ends. Per germline, CDR1 LGHNA and CDR2 YSLEER. There are 14 residues in the CDR3. DNA for the CDR3: TGCGCCAGCAGCCGGGACTTCTCCTACAATGAGCAGTTCTTC. Translating gives CASSRDFSYNEQFF.

V gene TRBV5-5 combines with J gene TRBJ2-5; D ambiguous. This CDR3 is 12 amino acids long. Trimming pared 4 bases from V and 3 bases from J, leaving 7 bases between. Germline V gene lookup returns CDR1 SGHKS and CDR2 YYEKEE (reference sequence). The CDR3 sequence is CASSVTEETQYF. The CDR3 DNA reads as TGTGCCAGCAGCGTTACAGAAGAGACCCAGTACTTC.

The gene calls are TRBV5-8 and TRBJ2-7; D might be TRBD2 (6 bases). This CDR3 spans 14 amino acids. Germline-derived CDR1 and CDR2 are SGHTS and YDEGEE. The V end lost 0 bases, the J end lost 1 base, and 8 bases lay between the germline ends. CDR3 DNA sequence: TGTGCCAGCAGCTTGGCGGGAGTGTCCTACGAGCAGTACTTC. Translating it yields CASSLAGVSYEQYF.

As for this clone: Germline and junction disagree at one end, which may indicate a read error. The rearrangement joins TRBV9 to TRBJ2-7; 9 bases align to TRBD2. This CDR3 is built from 15 residues. Germline CDR1 reads SGDLS; CDR2 reads YYNGEE. In DNA, the CDR3 is TGTGCCAGCAGCCCCCAAAGTAGCGGGAGTTACGAGCAGTACTTT. This encodes CASSPQSSGSYEQYF.

The DNA of the CDR3 is TGTGCCAGCAGGAGGATGAGCAGGGTCAATGAGCAGTTCTTC. Translation gives CASRRMSRVNEQFF. This rearrangement joins TRBV6-5 to TRBJ2-1; D may be TRBD1 (5 bases). Germline V gene data show CDR1 as MNHEY and CDR2 as SVGAGI. Deletions cut 6 bases from V and 6 bases from J, with 15 bases between. The CDR3 runs 14 residues.

The chain carries TRBV28 and TRBJ1-5; D perhaps matches TRBD1 (6 bases). The CDR3 length is 15 residues. The germline V gene encodes CDR1 MDHEN and CDR2 SYDVKM. V shed 3 bases and J shed 6 bases, with 15 bases lying between them. The CDR3 DNA reads as TGTGCCAGCAGTTTCAGAACAGGGATGTTTCAGCCCCAGCATTTT. This codes for CASSFRTGMFQPQHF.

The gene calls are TRBV5-4 and TRBJ1-5; no definite D call. This CDR3 contains 16 residues. CDR1 is SGHNT and CDR2 is YYREEE in the germline V gene (reference sequence). The ends were cut back, 4 bases at V and 0 bases at J, with 14 bases in the middle. As DNA, the CDR3 is TGTGCCAGCAGCCAAGATTGGAAGGATAGCAATCAGCCCCAGCATTTT. It is translated as CASSQDWKDSNQPQHF.